This TCR beta chain was sequenced for a study of blood T cell repertoires in COVID-19. Overall study context: Recovered status applied to Cohort 3 donors who had two consecutive negative PCRs. It also applied to those with clearance or with symptom resolution. Sample material is recorded as cDNA or gDNA derived from T cells, B-cell-depleted T cells, or PBMCs.

Everyone who took part was about 18 to 90 years old, and they came from 24 US areas. The V segment lost 0 bases and the J segment 5 bases; nucleotides outside the gene matches: 10. This CDR3 is 17 amino acids long. Germline CDR1 is LGHNA and CDR2 is YSLEER. Sequenced by immunoSEQ multiplex PCR; TCRdb stores in-frame clones only, minus some. The sample yields about 210,000 clones, 86% seen once. This clone has only one observation. This chain connects TRBV4-3 to TRBJ2-5; 9 bases map to TRBD2. This sequence originates from a woman between 40 and 55 years old in a cohort exposed to, infected with or recovered from COVID-19 (not recorded which). Sequencing was done on a sample of PBMCs or T cells enriched from blood (not recorded which). The CDR3 is CASSQDRAAGGLETQYF. Written as DNA, the CDR3 is TGCGCCAGCAGCCAAGACAGGGCTGCGGGAGGGCTGGAGACCCAGTACTTC.